The 25 T cell receptor beta chains given below trace back to one sample, sequenced in a study of a mutant IDH1 vaccine in newly diagnosed glioma. The time point was: week 35, safety follow-up. What each vaccine dose contained was 300 ug of mutant IDH1 20-mer peptide, accompanied by topical imiquimod. Their target antigens are unknown. Here immunoSEQ multiplex PCR was the method, and the copy in TCRdb shows in-frame clones only, minus some. The sample lists around 70,000 clones, around 87% occurring once. Sequencing used PBMCs, obtained from a glioma patient whose treatment included an IDH1 peptide vaccine. Source of these receptors: a young man with glioma.

The chain employs TRBV7-9 and TRBJ1-2; D gene unclear. The germline V gene has CDR1 SEHNR and CDR2 FQNEAQ (reference sequence). This CDR3 spans 12 amino acids. The V end lost 1 base, the J end lost 8 bases, and 8 bases lay between the germline ends. The CDR3 sequence is CASSLEIQGYTF. In DNA form, the CDR3 reads TGTGCCAGCAGCTTAGAGATACAGGGCTACACCTTC.

This clone was recorded a few times. The chain uses TRBV9 and TRBJ1-1; possibly TRBD1 for D (5 bases). This CDR3 comprises 14 residues. Germline lookup yields CDR1 SGDLS and CDR2 YYNGEE. V lost 1 base and J lost 0, with 7 bases in between. CDR3 region: CASSVSGMNTEAFF. The CDR3 nucleotides are TGTGCCAGCAGCGTATCAGGGATGAACACTGAAGCTTTCTTT.

The chain combines TRBV14 with TRBJ2-7, with TRBD2 identical over 9 bases. Germline loops: CDR1 SGHDN, CDR2 FVKESK. With V trimmed by 6 bases and J by 3 bases, 15 bases remained unmatched. This CDR3 region has 17 residues. Here the CDR3 reads CASSARHRGLANYEQYF. In DNA, the CDR3 is TGTGCCAGCAGTGCACGGCATCGGGGACTAGCTAACTACGAGCAGTACTTC.

The chain joins TRBV27 to TRBJ2-3, with D possibly TRBD2 on 6 matching bases. Trimming took 6 bases from V and 0 from J, leaving 10 bases between them. This CDR3 is 14 amino acids long. Looked up from germline, CDR1 is MNHEY and CDR2 is SMNVEV (reference sequence). The CDR3 here is CASSRGTSTDTQYF. CDR3 nucleotide sequence: TGTGCCAGCAGCCGGGGGACTAGCACAGATACGCAGTATTTT.

The gene calls are TRBV2 and TRBJ2-5; D gene ambiguous. Trimming took off 4 bases at V and 4 bases at J, with 13 bases between the two ends. The CDR3 sequence is 14 residues long. Germline CDR1 is SNHLY and CDR2 is FYNNEI. CDR3 region: CASSGASPRETQYF. The CDR3 coding sequence is TGTGCCAGCAGTGGGGCCTCGCCCAGAGAGACCCAGTACTTC.

This clone was observed once. The J gene is TRBJ2-2, the V gene TRBV7-9; 7 positions agree with TRBD1. Germline V gene lookup returns CDR1 SEHNR and CDR2 FQNEAQ (reference sequence). CDR3 length: 14 amino acids. The trim removed 5 bases at V and 5 bases at J, leaving 5 bases unmatched. The CDR3 reads CASSENRGTGELFF. The CDR3 DNA follows: TGTGCCAGCAGCGAGAACAGGGGAACCGGGGAGCTGTTTTTT.

The V gene is TRBV28, the J gene TRBJ2-7; D not certain. The CDR3 is made up of 13 amino acids. V shed 1 base and J shed 3 bases, with 7 bases lying between them. Looked up from germline, CDR1 is MDHEN and CDR2 is SYDVKM. CDR3 region: CASSLFRDYEQYF. As DNA, the CDR3 is TGTGCCAGCAGTTTATTTAGGGACTACGAGCAGTACTTC.

This clone was observed a few times. The chain combines TRBV2 with TRBJ1-4, with a tentative D call TRBD1 (5 bases). This CDR3 is 13 amino acids long. Per the germline V gene, CDR1 is SNHLY and CDR2 is FYNNEI. V lost 7 bases to trimming and J lost 6 bases, with 12 bases between them. CDR3 bases: TGTGCCAGCACCCAGGGATTACATGAAAAACTGTTTTTT. Protein: CASTQGLHEKLFF.

The J gene is TRBJ1-2, the V gene TRBV6-6; 7 bases map to TRBD1. Germline CDR1 and CDR2: MNHNY and SVGAGI (reference sequence). This CDR3 region has 12 residues. V lost 6 bases to trimming and J lost 4 bases; unmatched junction nucleotides: 2. Written as DNA, the CDR3 is TGTGCCAGCAGCCGGGACAGCTATGGCTACACCTTC. Translated: CASSRDSYGYTF.

The chain combines TRBV2 with TRBJ1-4; TRBD1 agrees at 7 bases. With V trimmed by 8 bases and J by 3 bases, 9 bases remained unmatched. The CDR3 extends over 15 amino acids. From germline, CDR1 is SNHLY and CDR2 FYNNEI. The CDR3 region is CASVRQGLSNEKLFF. The CDR3 nucleotides are TGTGCCAGCGTTAGACAGGGATTGTCTAATGAAAAACTGTTTTTT.

This rearrangement joins TRBV27 to TRBJ1-2; possibly TRBD1 for D (6 bases). Looked up from germline, CDR1 is MNHEY and CDR2 is SMNVEV (reference sequence). The V end lost 5 bases, the J end lost 3 bases, and 13 bases lay between the germline ends. CDR3 length: 14 amino acids. The CDR3 DNA follows: TGTGCCAGCAGTCCCGGGGGGGCGGACTATGGCTACACCTTC. As protein: CASSPGGADYGYTF.

V and J are TRBV28 and TRBJ2-2; 7 bases align to TRBD2. Germline-derived CDR1 and CDR2 are MDHEN and SYDVKM. The V segment lost 4 bases and the J segment 3 bases; nucleotides outside the gene matches: 8. This CDR3 comprises 16 residues. The CDR3: CASSSSGGRDTGELFF. The CDR3 region has the DNA TGTGCCAGCAGTTCGTCCGGGGGGAGGGACACCGGGGAGCTGTTTTTT.

This chain links TRBV28 with TRBJ1-3, with 7 bases lining up with TRBD1. The CDR3 covers 15 residues. V shed 5 bases, J shed 1 base, and the junction held 5 bases outside the gene matches. Germline assignment: CDR1 MDHEN and CDR2 SYDVKM. CDR3 sequence: CASSPSTGSGNTIYF. In DNA form, the CDR3 reads TGTGCCAGCAGTCCATCGACAGGGTCTGGAAACACCATATATTTT.

Here the CDR3 DNA reads TGTGCTATTGCCATTACGGTGAACTATGGCTACACCTTC. This sequence encodes CAIAITVNYGYTF. V gene TRBV28 combines with J gene TRBJ1-2; D is unclear. The germline V gene has CDR1 MDHEN and CDR2 SYDVKM. The CDR3 has 13 residues.

A single count supports this clone. The chain has TRBV18 and TRBJ1-2; perhaps TRBD1 as D (5 bases). CDR1 is KGHSH and CDR2 is LQKENI in the germline V gene. This CDR3 has 13 amino acids. Trimming removed 4 bases from V and 8 bases from J, with 14 bases in between. The CDR3 spells CASSLRERGGYTF. In DNA form, the CDR3 reads TGTGCCAGCTCACTCAGGGAAAGGGGAGGCTACACCTTC.

The chain links TRBV7-3 to TRBJ2-1; 12 bases line up with TRBD2. This CDR3 is built from 16 residues. V was pared by 4 bases and J by 8 bases, with 9 bases of the junction left unmatched. The germline gives CDR1 SGHTA, CDR2 FQGTGA. CDR3 residues: CASSSNPSGRADEQFF. The CDR3 DNA is TGTGCCAGCAGCTCGAATCCTAGCGGGAGGGCCGATGAGCAGTTCTTC.

The gene calls are TRBV18 and TRBJ1-1, with D hard to call. Germline lookup yields CDR1 KGHSH and CDR2 LQKENI. Trimming took off 4 bases at V and 3 bases at J, with 3 bases between the two ends. This CDR3 spans 11 amino acids. The CDR3 bases are TGTGCCAGCTCACGGGACACTGAAGCTTTCTTT. Its protein product is CASSRDTEAFF.

This rearrangement joins TRBV18 to TRBJ1-1; TRBD1 matches at 8 bases. The CDR3 covers 15 residues. The junction had 7 bases not matched to a gene; V was cut back by 6 bases and J by 1 base. Germline lookup yields CDR1 KGHSH and CDR2 LQKENI. The CDR3 reads CASSQSTGENTEAFF. The CDR3 nucleotides are TGTGCCAGCTCGCAGTCGACAGGGGAGAACACTGAAGCTTTCTTT.

V usage is TRBV2 and J usage is TRBJ2-1; 10 positions agree with TRBD2. V gave up 2 bases and J gave up 4 bases; unmatched junction bases: 5. This CDR3 contains 16 residues. CDR1 is SNHLY and CDR2 is FYNNEI in the germline V gene. The CDR3 loop is CASSELPSGSYNEQFF. In DNA, the CDR3 is TGTGCCAGCAGTGAATTACCTAGCGGGAGTTACAATGAGCAGTTCTTC.

The chain uses TRBV20-1 and TRBJ2-5; no firm D call. The CDR3 has 11 amino acids. Trimming stripped 5 bases from V and 4 bases from J, with 8 bases between. Germline V gives CDR1 DFQATT, CDR2 SNEGSKA (reference sequence). The CDR3 region has the DNA TGCAGTGCTGGGGAAGGAGAGACCCAGTACTTC. As protein: CSAGEGETQYF.

In regard to this clone: At one end, the junction sequence differs from germline, possibly due to a read error. This sequence joins TRBV19 and TRBJ2-7; tentatively, D is TRBD1 (6 bases). Germline assignment: CDR1 LNHDA and CDR2 SQIVND (reference sequence). The CDR3 contains 11 residues. CDR3 nucleotide sequence: TGTGCCAGTAGTATAGGAACAGGGTTACACTTC. Its translation: CASSIGTGLHF.

CDR3 nucleotide sequence: TGCAGCGTTGAAGATCCGCAGGGGGTCCGGTACTTC. It codes for CSVEDPQGVRYF. The chain recombines TRBV29-1 with TRBJ2-4, with TRBD1 identical over 7 bases. CDR3 size: 12 residues. The V gene's germline CDR1 is SQVTM and CDR2 ANQGSEA. V lost 0 bases, J lost 15 bases, and 8 bases stayed unmatched.

This sequence joins TRBV27 and TRBJ2-1, with D perhaps TRBD1 or TRBD2 (5 bases each). CDR1 is MNHEY and CDR2 is SMNVEV in the germline V gene (reference sequence). V gave up 3 bases and J gave up 9 bases, with 12 bases separating them. This CDR3 has 13 amino acids. The CDR3 DNA sequence: TGTGCCAGCAGTTTCCAGGGAGTTGGTGAGCAGTTCTTC. It codes for CASSFQGVGEQFF.

This chain connects TRBV5-4 to TRBJ2-1; possible D gene TRBD1, 6 bases. Germline V gives CDR1 SGHNT, CDR2 YYREEE (reference sequence). With 4 bases removed from V and 10 bases from J, the gap between germline ends came to 24 bases. This CDR3 has 16 amino acids. The CDR3 sequence: CASSLQNRVGTKEQFF. The CDR3 nucleotides read TGTGCCAGCAGCCTCCAAAACAGGGTGGGCACCAAGGAGCAGTTCTTC.

The chain carries TRBV5-5 and TRBJ2-7; no firm D call. Germline CDR1 SGHKS, CDR2 YYEKEE (reference sequence). Trimming cost V 0 bases and J 0 bases, with 10 bases left between them. The CDR3 is 15 amino acids. CDR3: CASSLVTPGSYEQYF. The CDR3 DNA reads TGTGCCAGCAGCTTGGTCACGCCGGGCTCCTACGAGCAGTACTTC.